This T cell receptor (beta chain) stems from a study of cytomegalovirus exposure and HLA in healthy donors. Study observations and caveats: Upon later analysis, TCR association rates were observed to vary by HLA locus, being highest for DRB1 and lowest for HLA-C.

The PCR used 60 Vbeta and 13 Jbeta primers. Generated by immunoSEQ multiplex PCR, the TCRdb table keeps only in-frame clones and is missing some. This sample carries about 200,000 clones, about 81% of them seen once, and the ten largest clones take 2.5% to 3.5%. Germline assignment: CDR1 SEHNR and CDR2 FQNEAQ (reference sequence). V gave up 0 bases and J gave up 3 bases, with 12 bases separating them. This CDR3 is built from 15 residues. Details on this clone: The target antigen is unknown.

The material sequenced was PBMCs. The receptor comes from a woman between 35 and 50 years old in good health and CMV-seronegative. V gene TRBV7-9 combines with J gene TRBJ2-7; D may be TRBD2 (6 bases). The CDR3 reads CASSLAGISGYEQYF. In nucleotides, the CDR3 is TGTGCCAGCAGCTTAGCGGGGATTAGCGGCTACGAGCAGTACTTC.